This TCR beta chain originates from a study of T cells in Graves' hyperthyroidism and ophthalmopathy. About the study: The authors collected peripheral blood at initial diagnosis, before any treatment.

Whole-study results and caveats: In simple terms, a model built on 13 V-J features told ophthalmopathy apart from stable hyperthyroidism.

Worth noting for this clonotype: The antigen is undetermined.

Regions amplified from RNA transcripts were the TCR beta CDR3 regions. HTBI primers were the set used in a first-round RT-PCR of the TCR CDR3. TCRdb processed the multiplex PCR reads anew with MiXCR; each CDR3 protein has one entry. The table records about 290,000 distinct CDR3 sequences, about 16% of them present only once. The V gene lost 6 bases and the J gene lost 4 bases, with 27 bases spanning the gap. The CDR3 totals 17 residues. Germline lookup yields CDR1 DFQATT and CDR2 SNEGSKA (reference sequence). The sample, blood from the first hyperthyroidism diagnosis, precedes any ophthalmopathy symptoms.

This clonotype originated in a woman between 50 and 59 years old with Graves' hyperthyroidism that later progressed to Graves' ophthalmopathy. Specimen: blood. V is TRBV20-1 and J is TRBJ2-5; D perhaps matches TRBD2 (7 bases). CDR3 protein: CSAEGGGRVSDLETQYF. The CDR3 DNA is TGCAGTGCGGAGGGGGGGGGGCGGGTTTCGGACCTAGAGACCCAGTACTTC.